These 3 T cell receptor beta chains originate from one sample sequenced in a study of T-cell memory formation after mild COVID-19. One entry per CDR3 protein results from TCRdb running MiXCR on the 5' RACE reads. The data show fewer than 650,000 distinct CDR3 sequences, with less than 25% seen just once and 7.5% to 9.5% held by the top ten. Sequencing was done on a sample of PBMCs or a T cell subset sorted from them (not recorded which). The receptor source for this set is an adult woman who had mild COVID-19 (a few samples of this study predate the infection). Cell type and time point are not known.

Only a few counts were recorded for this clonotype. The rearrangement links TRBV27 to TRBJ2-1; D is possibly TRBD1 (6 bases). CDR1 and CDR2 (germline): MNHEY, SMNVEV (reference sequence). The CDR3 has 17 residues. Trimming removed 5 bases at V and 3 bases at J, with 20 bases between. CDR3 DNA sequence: TGTGCCAGCAGTCCCATCGCCGGGACACCTCACTACAATGAGCAGTTCTTC. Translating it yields CASSPIAGTPHYNEQFF.

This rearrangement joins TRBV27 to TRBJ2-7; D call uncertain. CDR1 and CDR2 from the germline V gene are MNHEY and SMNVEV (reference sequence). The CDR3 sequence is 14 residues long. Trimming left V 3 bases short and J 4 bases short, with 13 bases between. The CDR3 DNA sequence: TGTGCCAGCAGTTTTTCACGTTTGGGGTACGAGCAGTACTTC. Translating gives CASSFSRLGYEQYF.

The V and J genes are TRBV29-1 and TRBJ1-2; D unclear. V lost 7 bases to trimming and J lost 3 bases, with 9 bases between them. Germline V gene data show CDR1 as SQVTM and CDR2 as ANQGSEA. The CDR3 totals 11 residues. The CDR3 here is CSAPTDYGYTF. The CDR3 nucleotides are TGCAGCGCCCCGACGGACTATGGCTACACCTTC.